This T cell receptor (beta chain) was found in a study of blood T cell repertoires in COVID-19. Overall study context: The United States, Italy and Spain were the sources of the acute and convalescent COVID-19 samples. The analysed material was cDNA or gDNA that came from T cells, B-cell-depleted T cells, or PBMCs.

V shed 8 bases and J shed 2 bases, with 15 bases lying between them. Germline CDR1 is MNHEY and CDR2 is SVGAGI. The CDR3 contains 14 residues. Authors' methods: Estimated nucleated cell counts came from reference gene primer amplification. The method was immunoSEQ multiplex PCR; TCRdb's version includes in-frame clones alone and lacks a portion of them. V, J and clone size were drawn from that table, and D and trimming were deduced from the DNA. The sample consists of about 54,000 clones, roughly 84% of them appearing once. The origin of this receptor is a man in his fifties with acute or convalescent COVID-19. The material sequenced was peripheral blood. The rearrangement links TRBV6-5 to TRBJ2-5, with D tentatively TRBD2 (5 bases). In DNA form, the CDR3 reads TGTGCCAGCTCCCCGGGGAGCGGACAAGAGACCCAGTACTTC. Protein product: CASSPGSGQETQYF.